Listed below are T cell receptor beta chains from one sample, sequenced in a study of early T cells in non-severe SARS-CoV-2 infection. TCRdb reprocessed the 5' RACE reads via MiXCR and lists one record per CDR3 protein. The table includes tens of thousands of distinct CDR3 sequences, about 9.4% detected once. Sequencing was performed on whole blood. The receptors come from an adult who was a healthcare worker with PCR-confirmed SARS-CoV-2 infection or an uninfected control (not recorded which). Each CDR3 is given with its conserved first and last residue. The order of the fields is V gene, clone size, D gene, J gene, CDR3 DNA, CDR3 protein. The D gene is left open where the match is weak. A row's size may be missing; if present it is once, few, many or a size class.

V: TRBV18
size: -
D: TRBD1
J: TRBJ2-7
DNA: TGTGCCAGCTCACCAGGGACAGCTTACGAGCAGTACTTC
CDR3: CASSPGTAYEQYF

V: TRBV7-3
size: -
D: -
J: TRBJ2-2
DNA: TGTGCCAGCAGCTCACTCACCGGGGAGCTGTTTTTT
CDR3: CASSSLTGELFF

V: TRBV29-1
size: -
D: -
J: TRBJ2-1
DNA: TGCAGCGTTGATGTTCCCAGGGAGCAGTTCTTC
CDR3: CSVDVPREQFF

V: TRBV7-2
size: few
D: -
J: TRBJ2-7
DNA: TGTGCCAGCAGCCCTATCTCTGGAACCATCTACGAGCAGTACTTC
CDR3: CASSPISGTIYEQYF

V: TRBV9
size: -
D: TRBD1
J: TRBJ1-1
DNA: TGTGCCAGCAGCCATACAGGGGGTGAAGCTTTCTTT
CDR3: CASSHTGGEAFF

V: TRBV24-1
size: many
D: TRBD1
J: TRBJ2-5
DNA: TGTGCCACCAGTGATTCGTACCGGACAGGGACATTTGAGACCCAGTACTTC
CDR3: CATSDSYRTGTFETQYF

V: TRBV18
size: few
D: TRBD2
J: TRBJ2-7
DNA: TGTGCCAGCTCAGAATCGGCGGGACTAGATTACGAGCGGTACTTC
CDR3: CASSESAGLDYERYF

V: TRBV5-1
size: -
D: -
J: TRBJ1-2
DNA: TGCGCCAGCAGCTTGGAGGTGGACAGCTATGGCTACACCTTC
CDR3: CASSLEVDSYGYTF

V: TRBV20-1
size: few
D: TRBD2
J: TRBJ2-3
DNA: TGCAGTGCTAGAGATTTCCGACTAGCGGGAGGACTCTCTAGCACAGATACGCAGTATTTT
CDR3: CSARDFRLAGGLSSTDTQYF

V: TRBV7-3
size: few
D: -
J: TRBJ1-6
DNA: TGTGCCAGCAGCTTAATGGGCAGGGGAAATTCACCCCTCCACTTT
CDR3: CASSLMGRGNSPLHF

V: TRBV6-5
size: -
D: TRBD2
J: TRBJ2-7
DNA: TGTGCCAGCAGTTACAACTCCCCTTTTGCGGGAGGGGTGTCCGAGCAGTACTTC
CDR3: CASSYNSPFAGGVSEQYF

V: TRBV5-6
size: many
D: TRBD1
J: TRBJ1-2
DNA: TGTGCCAGCAGCTTGCATGGACAGGGATGGAATAACTATGGCTACACCTTC
CDR3: CASSLHGQGWNNYGYTF

V: TRBV7-9
size: many
D: -
J: TRBJ2-7
DNA: TGTGCCAGCAGCCGATCCCTCGGGTACGAGCAGTACTTC
CDR3: CASSRSLGYEQYF

V: TRBV20-1
size: -
D: -
J: TRBJ1-2
DNA: TGCAGGGCAGCCAACTGGGCGCTAGGGGGCTACACCTTC
CDR3: CRAANWALGGYTF

V: TRBV3-1
size: -
D: TRBD2
J: TRBJ2-3
DNA: TGTGCCAGCAGCCAAGATCGAGGCGGGAGTTGGACAGATACGCAGTATTTT
CDR3: CASSQDRGGSWTDTQYF

V: TRBV3-1
size: few
D: -
J: TRBJ2-3
DNA: TGTGCCAGCAGCCAAAACGGGGGACCCACAGATACGCAGTATTTT
CDR3: CASSQNGGPTDTQYF

V: TRBV5-6
size: many
D: -
J: TRBJ2-1
DNA: TGTGCCAGCAGCTTGGTTTCCTACTACTCCTACAATGAGCAGTTCTTC
CDR3: CASSLVSYYSYNEQFF

V: TRBV12-3/TRBV12-4
size: many
D: TRBD1
J: TRBJ1-1
DNA: TGTGCCAGCAGCCATAGACAGGGAGCGAACACTGAAGCTTTCTTT
CDR3: CASSHRQGANTEAFF

V: TRBV5-6
size: many
D: TRBD1
J: TRBJ2-3
DNA: TGTGCCAGCAGCACCGGGACAGGGAGCACAGATACGCAGTATTTT
CDR3: CASSTGTGSTDTQYF

V: TRBV25-1
size: many
D: -
J: TRBJ2-7
DNA: TGTGCCAGCAGTGAATATGAGGGCATCTCCTACGAGCAGTACTTC
CDR3: CASSEYEGISYEQYF

V: TRBV20-1
size: few
D: TRBD1
J: TRBJ1-2
DNA: TGCAGTGCTCCGCAGGGGGCAAGGGGCTACACCTTC
CDR3: CSAPQGARGYTF

V: TRBV2
size: -
D: TRBD1
J: TRBJ1-6
DNA: TGTGCCAGCACTTGGACTCCGGGACAGTATAATTCACCCCTCCACTTT
CDR3: CASTWTPGQYNSPLHF

V: TRBV28
size: many
D: TRBD1
J: TRBJ2-1
DNA: TGTGCCAGCAGTTTCCTCGGGACAGACAACAATGAGCAGTTCTTC
CDR3: CASSFLGTDNNEQFF

V: TRBV3-1
size: -
D: -
J: TRBJ2-2
DNA: TGTGCCAGCAGCCGTAACTTGAACACCGGGGAGCTGTTTTTT
CDR3: CASSRNLNTGELFF

V: TRBV10-3
size: -
D: -
J: TRBJ2-7
DNA: TGTGCCATCCCTCTTTATCGGGACTACGAGCAGTACTTC
CDR3: CAIPLYRDYEQYF

V: TRBV25-1
size: -
D: -
J: TRBJ1-1
DNA: TGTGCCAGCAGTGATTTAGGGGCTAACACTGAAGCTTTCTTT
CDR3: CASSDLGANTEAFF

V: TRBV4-2
size: -
D: -
J: TRBJ1-6
DNA: TGTGCCAGCAGCCTCCAATCCCAGTTGGATTCACCCCTCCACTTT
CDR3: CASSLQSQLDSPLHF

V: TRBV18
size: many
D: TRBD1
J: TRBJ1-1
DNA: TGTGCCAGCTCACCGGGACAGGATACAGATGGAGCTTTCTTT
CDR3: CASSPGQDTDGAFF

V: TRBV6-2/TRBV6-3
size: -
D: TRBD2
J: TRBJ2-5
DNA: TGTGCCAGCAGCTCCGGACTAGCGGGGGGGACCCAGTACTTC
CDR3: CASSSGLAGGTQYF

V: TRBV7-3
size: -
D: -
J: TRBJ2-3
DNA: TGTGCCAGCAGCCTCGCTGGGATGAGATTTGGAGATACGCAGTATTTT
CDR3: CASSLAGMRFGDTQYF

V: TRBV9
size: few
D: -
J: TRBJ2-1
DNA: TGTGCCAGCAGCGCCTCGAGCTCCTACAATGAGCAGTTCTTC
CDR3: CASSASSSYNEQFF

V: TRBV4-3
size: few
D: TRBD2
J: TRBJ2-1
DNA: TGCGCCAGCAGCCAACGGCTTCTAGCGGGGGCCTCGGGGATTTACAATGAGCAGTTCTTC
CDR3: CASSQRLLAGASGIYNEQFF

V: TRBV29-1
size: few
D: -
J: TRBJ2-2
DNA: TGCAGCGTTGACGGGAACGGCGGGGAGCTGTTTTTT
CDR3: CSVDGNGGELFF

V: TRBV10-3
size: few
D: TRBD1
J: TRBJ2-7
DNA: TGTGCCGTTCGTCCCGGGACAGGGAACCTTTTGGGTTCGTTCGAGCAGTACTTC
CDR3: CAVRPGTGNLLGSFEQYF

V: TRBV2
size: -
D: -
J: TRBJ2-7
DNA: TGTGCCAGCAGTGAAGCCCGTGGCAGGGCTAACGAGCAGTACTTC
CDR3: CASSEARGRANEQYF

V: TRBV20-1
size: many
D: TRBD2
J: TRBJ2-1
DNA: TGCAGTGCTAGGGTCGGGACTAGTATCCACAATGAGCAGTTCTTC
CDR3: CSARVGTSIHNEQFF

V: TRBV12-3/TRBV12-4
size: many
D: TRBD1
J: TRBJ1-1
DNA: TGTGCCAGCAGTTCCACAGGGGTTATCACTGAAGCTTTCTTT
CDR3: CASSSTGVITEAFF

V: TRBV11-3
size: many
D: TRBD1
J: TRBJ2-7
DNA: TGTGCCAGCAGCTTAGCTGGGACAGGGTCCTACGAGCAGTACTTC
CDR3: CASSLAGTGSYEQYF

V: TRBV7-9
size: few
D: -
J: TRBJ2-7
DNA: TGTGCCAGCAGCTTAGAGGGTCGCTACGAGCAGTACTTC
CDR3: CASSLEGRYEQYF

V: TRBV29-1
size: -
D: TRBD2
J: TRBJ2-1
DNA: TGCAGCGTTGAAGATCTAAGCGGGGGGGCCGCTGAGCAGTTCTTC
CDR3: CSVEDLSGGAAEQFF

V: TRBV7-9
size: many
D: -
J: TRBJ2-7
DNA: TGTGCCAGCAGCGTTACTACCTTAGGCGGGACAGATTCCTACGAGCAGTACTTC
CDR3: CASSVTTLGGTDSYEQYF